This T cell receptor (beta chain) was sequenced during a study of T cell responses to AZD1222 COVID-19 vaccine. Whole-study results and caveats: Spike-specific TCR breadth and depth grew following two AZD1222 doses. Reportedly, nearly half the spike-specific TCRs target unmutated variant regions. Spike-spanning, vaccine-associated CD4 TCRs were dominant at 160-218 and 743-854. The sample set comprised mostly white British donors with more females, and clonal diversity was possibly underestimated.

Concerning this clone itself: Its specificity is not known.

Clones were read by immunoSEQ multiplex PCR, and TCRdb kept only the in-frame ones, dropping some. The top ten hold approximately 3% of the sample, which has 170,000 or so clones, around nine tenths seen once. Per germline, CDR1 SEHNR and CDR2 FQNEAQ (reference sequence). V lost 1 base and J 2 bases, leaving 9 bases between the germline ends. The CDR3 length is 15 residues. The chain uses TRBV7-9 and TRBJ2-1; no firm D call. The sequence came from an adult in good health. Sample: peripheral blood, taken on day 0 of AZD1222 vaccination. CDR3 bases: TGTGCCAGCAGCTTAGGGGCTCAGGCCTACAATGAGCAGTTCTTC. This translates into CASSLGAQAYNEQFF.